The 9 T cell receptor beta chains below were found in one sample sequenced in a study of a mutant IDH1 vaccine in newly diagnosed glioma. Profiled with immunoSEQ multiplex PCR; TCRdb holds only in-frame clones, not every one. The sample includes 25,000 to 30,000 clones, roughly 80% of them seen just once. Time point indicated: week 23, last vaccination. Every vaccine dose comprised 300 ug of mutant IDH1 20-mer peptide plus topical imiquimod. Which antigens these TCRs recognize remains unknown. The specimen was PBMCs, collected from a glioma patient whose treatment included an IDH1 peptide vaccine. The source is a woman aged 30 to 39 with glioma.

This rearrangement joins TRBV10-3 to TRBJ1-2, with D perhaps matching TRBD1 (5 bases). Trimming took 0 bases from V and 6 from J, leaving 11 bases between them. Germline loops: CDR1 ENHRY, CDR2 SYGVKD. The CDR3 covers 14 residues. The CDR3 reads CAISESNQGHGYTF. The CDR3 region has the DNA TGTGCCATCAGTGAGTCGAATCAGGGACATGGCTACACCTTC.

The chain employs TRBV5-6 and TRBJ1-2; D is possibly TRBD1 (6 bases). Between the trimmed V and J ends, which lost 3 bases and 8 bases, there was a span of 17 bases. The V gene's germline CDR1 is SGHDT and CDR2 YYEEEE. The CDR3 runs 14 residues. CDR3 residues: CASSWDPGGRGYTF. CDR3 nucleotides: TGTGCCAGCAGCTGGGACCCGGGGGGCCGGGGCTACACCTTC.

The rearrangement links TRBV7-2 to TRBJ2-1; 11 nucleotides align to TRBD1. CDR3 length equals 15 residues. V trimming: 5 bases; J trimming: 4 bases; junction bases outside the gene matches: 4. From germline, CDR1 is SGHTA and CDR2 FQGNSA. The CDR3 DNA reads TGTGCCAGCAGCCCGGACAGGGGGCAATACAATGAGCAGTTCTTC. Encoded protein: CASSPDRGQYNEQFF.

This clone turned up a few times. The chain links TRBV7-9 to TRBJ2-7; tentatively, D is TRBD2 (5 bases). Deletions cut 1 base from V and 3 bases from J, with 16 bases between. Germline V gene data show CDR1 as SEHNR and CDR2 as FQNEAQ (reference sequence). The CDR3 spans 16 residues. For the CDR3, the DNA is TGTGCCAGCAGCTTAGAGGGTCGAGGGTGGGGCTACGAGCAGTACTTC. Protein product: CASSLEGRGWGYEQYF.

This rearrangement joins TRBV7-9 to TRBJ1-5; perhaps TRBD1 as D (6 bases). Germline V gene data show CDR1 as SEHNR and CDR2 as FQNEAQ (reference sequence). The CDR3 has 16 amino acids. The V gene lost 1 base and the J gene lost 3 bases, with 13 bases spanning the gap. CDR3 nucleotide sequence: TGTGCCAGCAGCTTAGGGTCCGGGGGCGACAATCAGCCCCAGCATTTT. Translation: CASSLGSGGDNQPQHF.

The genes are TRBV5-1 and TRBJ1-4; TRBD1 agrees at 7 bases. Germline lookup yields CDR1 SGHRS and CDR2 YFSETQ. V dropped 4 bases and J dropped 8; count of bases not matched to a gene: 8. The CDR3 length is 14 residues. The CDR3 DNA reads as TGCGCCAGCAGCACTTCAGGGGGGGACGAAAAACTGTTTTTT. Protein: CASSTSGGDEKLFF.

The chain uses TRBV5-6 and TRBJ1-1, with D possibly TRBD1 on 6 matching bases. CDR3 size: 13 residues. Germline V CDR1 and CDR2: SGHDT, YYEEEE. V shed 3 bases and J shed 2 bases, with 8 bases lying between them. The CDR3 DNA reads TGTGCCAGCAGCTCACAGGGTAACACTGAAGCTTTCTTT. Its translation: CASSSQGNTEAFF.

This clone was seen more than once but under ten times. The chain carries TRBV5-1 and TRBJ1-1; TRBD1 is a possible D gene (5 bases). This CDR3 comprises 13 residues. The V end was cut by 1 base, the J end by 4 bases, with 8 bases between. Germline CDR1 and CDR2: SGHRS and YFSETQ. CDR3 DNA: TGCGCCAGCAGCTTGCCAGGGCCCACTGAAGCTTTCTTT. This translates into CASSLPGPTEAFF.

V gene TRBV2 combines with J gene TRBJ2-5, with TRBD1 matching 10 bases. J was trimmed by 1 base and V by 3 bases; bases with no gene match: 2. The CDR3 spans 15 residues. The V gene's germline CDR1 is SNHLY and CDR2 FYNNEI. DNA for the CDR3: TGTGCCAGCAGTGACGGACAGGGGGTCCAAGAGACCCAGTACTTC. Translating it yields CASSDGQGVQETQYF.